A selection of T cell receptor beta chains follows, all from one sample in a study of T cell responses to AZD1222 COVID-19 vaccine. The protocol was immunoSEQ multiplex PCR, while the TCRdb copy is restricted to in-frame clones and leaves out a portion. The sample lists fewer than 110,000 clones, roughly 86% occurring once. The sample here was peripheral blood, taken 28 days after the second AZD1222 dose. Source of these receptors: an adult who received the AZD1222 COVID-19 vaccine. The CDR3 runs from the conserved cysteine through the conserved F or W. A D gene is named only where the DNA matches it firmly. Only part of the rows carry a size: once, few, many, or a class if the clone is expanded.

v_gene	d_gene	j_gene	abundance	CDR3aa	CDR3nt
TRBV9	NA	TRBJ2-5	NA	CASSASPIQETQYF	TGTGCCAGCAGCGCATCTCCTATCCAAGAGACCCAGTACTTC
TRBV19	NA	TRBJ2-5	NA	CASSIGAGTRPKGETQYF	TGTGCCAGTAGTATAGGGGCGGGGACTCGACCCAAAGGGGAGACCCAGTACTTC
TRBV6-5	NA	TRBJ1-1	NA	CASSYSGGNTEAFF	TGTGCCAGCAGTTACAGCGGGGGGAACACTGAAGCTTTCTTT
TRBV2	TRBD1	TRBJ2-1	NA	CASKLDRDNEQFF	TGTGCCAGCAAATTGGACAGGGACAATGAGCAGTTCTTC
TRBV7-9	NA	TRBJ1-2	NA	CASSSQGPNYGYTF	TGTGCCAGCAGCTCACAGGGTCCTAACTATGGCTACACCTTC
TRBV6-2/TRBV6-3	NA	TRBJ2-7	NA	CASSYKGDVREQYF	TGTGCCAGCAGTTACAAGGGGGACGTACGCGAGCAGTACTTC
TRBV6-5	TRBD1	TRBJ1-6	NA	CASKTGGIKNSPLHF	TGTGCCAGCAAGACAGGGGGAATTAAGAATTCACCCCTCCACTTT
TRBV5-1	NA	TRBJ1-6	NA	CASSLGFGGSNSPLHF	TGCGCCAGCAGCTTGGGGTTCGGGGGCTCTAATTCACCCCTCCACTTT
TRBV6-5	NA	TRBJ2-1	NA	CASSFGPSTYNEQFF	TGTGCCAGCAGTTTCGGACCCTCCACCTACAATGAGCAGTTCTTC
TRBV7-9	NA	TRBJ2-7	NA	CASSLEGHEQYF	TGTGCCAGCAGCTTAGAGGGCCACGAGCAGTACTTC
TRBV6-5	TRBD2	TRBJ2-3	NA	CASRPGGSSTDTQYF	TGTGCCAGCAGACCGGGCGGGAGTAGCACAGATACGCAGTATTTT
TRBV9	NA	TRBJ2-7	NA	CASSVGDAALEQYF	TGTGCCAGCAGCGTAGGGGACGCCGCCCTCGAGCAGTACTTC
TRBV6-5	NA	TRBJ2-2	NA	CASSKTGLNTGELFF	TGTGCCAGCAGTAAGACAGGACTGAACACCGGGGAGCTGTTTTTT
TRBV5-8	NA	TRBJ1-2	NA	CASSRTPGREGYGYTF	TGTGCCAGCAGCCGGACACCGGGACGCGAGGGCTATGGCTACACCTTC
TRBV30	TRBD1	TRBJ1-3	NA	CAWNTGASSGNTIYF	TGTGCCTGGAATACAGGGGCCTCCTCTGGAAACACCATATATTTT
TRBV2	NA	TRBJ2-3	once	CASSEPLGDTQYF	TGTGCCAGCAGTGAACCCCTAGGAGATACGCAGTATTTT
TRBV5-8	TRBD1	TRBJ1-1	NA	CASSSPGQGGIVNTEAFF	TGTGCCAGCAGCTCCCCGGGACAGGGAGGTATAGTGAACACTGAAGCTTTCTTT
TRBV5-1	NA	TRBJ2-7	NA	CASSLKAANSYEQYF	TGCGCCAGCAGCTTGAAGGCAGCTAACTCCTACGAGCAGTACTTC
TRBV11-2	NA	TRBJ1-2	NA	CASSNRAGGRGRYGYTF	TGTGCCAGCAGCAATAGAGCGGGCGGCAGGGGTCGATATGGCTACACCTTC
TRBV18	TRBD2	TRBJ2-7	NA	CASTWTSGRREQYF	TGTGCCAGCACTTGGACTAGCGGGAGAAGGGAGCAGTACTTC
TRBV27	NA	TRBJ2-7	NA	CASSLVAGSHEQYF	TGTGCCAGCAGTTTAGTGGCAGGCAGCCACGAGCAGTACTTC
TRBV5-1	NA	TRBJ2-3	NA	CASSLVGLSDTQYF	TGCGCCAGCAGCTTGGTTGGCCTCTCAGATACGCAGTATTTT
TRBV6-5	TRBD1	TRBJ1-2	NA	CASRDWNRGLSGYTF	TGTGCCAGCAGAGACTGGAACAGGGGGCTAAGTGGCTACACCTTC
TRBV19	TRBD1	TRBJ2-7	once	CASSRTGILYEQYF	TGTGCCAGTAGTAGGACAGGGATACTCTACGAGCAGTACTTC
TRBV29-1	TRBD1	TRBJ1-3	NA	CSVAQGAGNTIYF	TGCAGCGTTGCACAGGGGGCTGGAAACACCATATATTTT
TRBV2	NA	TRBJ2-1	NA	CASSVGGNEQFF	TGTGCCAGCAGTGTAGGGGGCAATGAGCAGTTCTTC